One sample yielded the 22 T cell receptor beta chains listed below, sequenced in a study of OX40 agonist ivuxolimab in advanced cancers. The protocol was immunoSEQ multiplex PCR, while the TCRdb copy is restricted to in-frame clones and leaves out a portion. This sample has tens of thousands of clones, with roughly nine tenths found just once. Sequencing was performed on CD4+ or CD8+ T cells sorted from blood, taken in a trial of the OX40 agonist ivuxolimab. These receptors were taken from an adult with an advanced solid tumor such as melanoma, head and neck, liver or kidney cancer.

V gene TRBV27 combines with J gene TRBJ2-1; 10 nucleotides align to TRBD1. This CDR3 comprises 15 residues. The V gene end was trimmed by 5 bases and the J gene end by 4 bases; junction bases not matched to a gene: 5. Germline loops: CDR1 MNHEY, CDR2 SMNVEV (reference sequence). CDR3 loop: CASSPDRGLYNEQFF. The CDR3 DNA reads TGTGCCAGCAGTCCTGACAGGGGGCTGTACAATGAGCAGTTCTTC.

The DNA of the CDR3 is TGTGCCAGCAGTTACGGCAGGCCGAACACTGAAGCTTTCTTT. Protein product: CASSYGRPNTEAFF. The J gene is TRBJ1-1, the V gene TRBV6-5, with D hard to call. CDR1 and CDR2 (germline): MNHEY, SVGAGI. Deletions cut 2 bases from V and 1 base from J, with 8 bases between. This CDR3 region has 14 residues.

The chain couples TRBV4-1 to TRBJ2-7; 8 nucleotides align to TRBD1. Losses at the gene ends were 3 bases for V and 1 base for J; bases not matched to a gene: 5. In germline, CDR1 is MGHRA, CDR2 YSYEKL. The CDR3 runs to 15 residues. For the CDR3, the DNA is TGCGCCAGCAGCCAGTGGACAGGGAGATCCTACGAGCAGTACGTC. Encoded protein: CASSQWTGRSYEQYV.

CDR3 in amino acids: CASSYPPTGFGEQFF. CDR3 bases: TGTGCCAGCAGCTACCCTCCTACAGGGTTCGGTGAGCAGTTCTTC. The V and J genes are TRBV7-9 and TRBJ2-1; a possible D gene is TRBD1 (6 bases). CDR3 length: 15 residues. Trimming shortened V by 4 bases and J by 9 bases, and 19 bases separated the two germline ends. CDR1 is SEHNR, CDR2 FQNEAQ, per germline (reference sequence).

V gene TRBV29-1 combines with J gene TRBJ1-2; D might be TRBD1 (5 bases). The germline V gene has CDR1 SQVTM and CDR2 ANQGSEA. The CDR3 length is 10 residues. Trimming cost V 7 bases and J 5 bases, with 8 bases left between them. The CDR3 DNA is TGCAGCGCCGGGACTTATGGCTACACCTTC. It translates to CSAGTYGYTF. The complete variable domain, with remaining parts taken from reference TRBV29-1 and TRBJ1-2, reads SAVISQKPSRDICQRGTSLTIQCQVDSQVTMMFWYRQQPGQSLTLIATANQGSEATYESGFVIDKFPISRPNLTFSTLTVSNMSPEDSSIYLCSAGTYGYTFGSGTRLTVV.

This chain connects TRBV5-4 to TRBJ1-1; D may be TRBD1 (6 bases). CDR1 and CDR2 (germline): SGHNT, YYREEE (reference sequence). Trimming cost V 7 bases and J 1 base, with 14 bases left between them. The CDR3 is 14 amino acids. CDR3 coding DNA: TGTGCCAGCGACGGAGGGGGAAGGAACACTGAAGCTTTCTTT. Its protein product is CASDGGGRNTEAFF.

The gene calls are TRBV4-3 and TRBJ1-2; tentatively, D is TRBD1 (5 bases). Trimming took off 0 bases at V and 0 bases at J, with 8 bases between the two ends. CDR3 length: 15 residues. Germline V gene sequence: CDR1 LGHNA, CDR2 YSLEER. The CDR3 DNA follows: TGCGCCAGCAGCCAAGATGGGACCTCTAACTATGGCTACACCTTC. Translated: CASSQDGTSNYGYTF.

The chain couples TRBV19 to TRBJ2-5; TRBD2 matches at 7 bases. The CDR3 contains 13 residues. Germline values: CDR1 LNHDA, CDR2 SQIVND (reference sequence). The ends lost 3 bases at V and 5 bases at J; junction bases unmatched: 3. As DNA, the CDR3 is TGTGCCAGTAGTATCCTAGCGGAGGAGACCCAGTACTTC. Translation gives CASSILAEETQYF.

The chain employs TRBV5-1 and TRBJ2-3, with 16 bases lining up with TRBD2. This CDR3 region has 21 residues. V lost 4 bases to trimming and J lost 5 bases; unmatched junction nucleotides: 19. The V gene's germline CDR1 is SGHRS and CDR2 YFSETQ. CDR3 sequence (DNA): TGCGCCAGCAGCCTAACGATCGGGACTAGCGGGAGGGCCCGCCGGGTAGATACGCAGTATTTT. It codes for CASSLTIGTSGRARRVDTQYF.

J is TRBJ1-3 and V is TRBV27, with D unclear. The V end lost 8 bases, the J end lost 1 base, and 12 bases lay between the germline ends. Germline values: CDR1 MNHEY, CDR2 SMNVEV (reference sequence). The CDR3 runs to 14 residues. Written as DNA, the CDR3 is TGTGCCAGCGGCCCGGCGGGTTCTGGAAACACCATATATTTT. This translates into CASGPAGSGNTIYF.

This chain joins TRBV5-1 and TRBJ1-1, with 7 bases that match TRBD1. V lost 2 bases, J lost 5 bases, and 6 bases stayed unmatched. The CDR3 loop spans 14 amino acids. Germline-derived CDR1 and CDR2 are SGHRS and YFSETQ. This chain's CDR3 is CASSFEHRGTEAFF. CDR3 nucleotide sequence: TGCGCCAGCAGCTTCGAGCACAGGGGAACTGAAGCTTTCTTT.

This rearrangement joins TRBV4-2 to TRBJ2-1; the match to TRBD1 covers 7 bases. V was clipped by 0 bases and J by 2 bases; unmatched bases: 7. The CDR3 is made up of 17 amino acids. Germline CDR1 and CDR2: LGHNA and YNFKEQ. In DNA form, the CDR3 reads TGTGCCAGCAGCCAAGACCGACAGGGCCCGACCTACAATGAGCAGTTCTTC. Translated: CASSQDRQGPTYNEQFF.

The chain is built from TRBV9 and TRBJ2-2, with no clear D. The CDR3 covers 15 residues. Germline V gene data show CDR1 as SGDLS and CDR2 as YYNGEE. Deletions cut 0 bases from V and 4 bases from J, with 10 bases between. The CDR3 coding sequence is TGTGCCAGCAGCGTAGCTATTAGGACCACCGGGGAGCTGTTTTTT. Its protein product is CASSVAIRTTGELFF.

This chain joins TRBV10-3 and TRBJ2-7, with D tentatively TRBD1 or TRBD2 (5 bases each). V gave up 5 bases and J gave up 0 bases, with 14 bases separating them. Per germline, CDR1 ENHRY and CDR2 SYGVKD. The CDR3 is 15 amino acids. CDR3 loop: CAISPGTSSSYEQYV. As DNA, the CDR3 is TGTGCCATCAGTCCTGGGACCTCGAGCTCCTACGAGCAGTACGTC.

In its sample, this clone was seen a few times. The genes are TRBV4-3 and TRBJ2-7; the match to TRBD1 covers 10 bases. The CDR3 is 16 amino acids. J was trimmed by 3 bases and V by 1 base; bases with no gene match: 6. The germline V gene has CDR1 LGHNA and CDR2 YSLEER. The CDR3 coding sequence is TGCGCCAGCAGCCAAGTGACAGGGGGCGCTTTCTACGAGCAGTACTTC. Translating it yields CASSQVTGGAFYEQYF.

This clone was found a few times. This rearrangement joins TRBV5-4 to TRBJ1-1, with a possible D match to TRBD1 (5 bases). The CDR3 has 15 amino acids. Trimming shortened V by 1 base and J by 0 bases, and 10 bases separated the two germline ends. Germline assignment: CDR1 SGHNT and CDR2 YYREEE (reference sequence). This CDR3 reads CASSLFRGMNTEAFF. The CDR3 DNA sequence: TGTGCCAGCAGCTTGTTTCGGGGGATGAACACTGAAGCTTTCTTT. Based on the CDR3 plus reference TRBV5-4 and TRBJ1-1, the full variable domain is ETGVTQSPTHLIKTRGQQVTLRCSSQSGHNTVSWYQQALGQGPQFIFQYYREEENGRGNFPPRFSGLQFPNYSSELNVNALELDDSALYLCASSLFRGMNTEAFFGQGTRLTVV.

V and J are TRBV10-3 and TRBJ2-3, with D perhaps TRBD2 (5 bases). The V gene's germline CDR1 is ENHRY and CDR2 SYGVKD. The V gene lost 3 bases and the J gene lost 3 bases, with 16 bases spanning the gap. There are 16 residues in the CDR3. This CDR3 reads CAISDFTSSGTDTQYF. For the CDR3, the DNA is TGTGCCATCAGTGATTTTACTTCCTCGGGGACAGATACGCAGTATTTT.

V usage is TRBV6-1 and J usage is TRBJ2-7; D perhaps matches TRBD1 (6 bases). The CDR3 runs 13 residues. Germline V gene lookup returns CDR1 MNHNS and CDR2 SASEGT. The ends were cut back, 6 bases at V and 1 base at J, with 10 bases in the middle. This CDR3 is CASRSTGSYEQYV. The DNA for the CDR3 is TGTGCCAGCAGGAGCACAGGGTCCTACGAGCAGTACGTC.

The V gene is TRBV28, the J gene TRBJ2-6, with D hard to call. Germline V lookup: CDR1 MDHEN, CDR2 SYDVKM. The CDR3 contains 15 residues. V was pared by 6 bases and J by 4 bases, with 13 bases between. The CDR3 here is CASRNGLAGANVLTF. CDR3 coding DNA: TGTGCCAGCAGAAACGGTCTGGCCGGGGCCAACGTCCTGACTTTC. Based on the CDR3 plus reference TRBV28 and TRBJ2-6, the full variable domain is DVKVTQSSRYLVKRTGEKVFLECVQDMDHENMFWYRQDPGLGLRLIYFSYDVKMKEKGDIPEGYSVSREKKERFSLILESASTNQTSMYLCASRNGLAGANVLTFGAGSRLTVL.

V usage is TRBV4-2 and J usage is TRBJ2-5, with D uncertain. In germline, CDR1 is LGHNA, CDR2 YNFKEQ. Trimming took 0 bases from V and 0 from J, leaving 14 bases between them. The CDR3 loop spans 17 amino acids. The CDR3 is CASSQDYPQNHQETQYF. The CDR3 coding sequence is TGTGCCAGCAGCCAAGATTACCCCCAGAACCACCAAGAGACCCAGTACTTC.

The V gene is TRBV6-1, the J gene TRBJ2-3; TRBD2 matches 9 bases. This CDR3 spans 18 amino acids. V lost 3 bases to trimming and J lost 5 bases; unmatched junction nucleotides: 15. Looked up from germline, CDR1 is MNHNS and CDR2 is SASEGT. The CDR3 DNA follows: TGTGCCAGCAGTGATTTGACTAGCGGAGTTGAAGCAGGAGATACGCAGTATTTT. Its translation: CASSDLTSGVEAGDTQYF.

The chain joins TRBV29-1 to TRBJ2-2; D ambiguous. The CDR3 runs 13 residues. The germline V and J ends were trimmed by 4 bases and 0 bases, with 6 bases remaining between them. Germline V gene data show CDR1 as SQVTM and CDR2 as ANQGSEA. The CDR3 nucleotides are TGCAGCGTTGCTGTAACGAACACCGGGGAGCTGTTTTTT. Amino acids: CSVAVTNTGELFF.